These T cell receptor beta chains were read from a single sample in a study of blood T cell repertoires in COVID-19. TCRdb's copy holds only in-frame clones and misses some; the assay was immunoSEQ multiplex PCR. This sample yields about 35,000 clones, of which 80% to 90% are seen a single time; roughly 44% belongs to the top ten. The sequenced sample consisted of peripheral blood. Source of these receptors: a human donor in a cohort sampled during active COVID-19. Both conserved end residues are part of each CDR3. The D gene is left open where the match is weak. Clone sizes are given selectively: once, few, many, or a class where the clone is expanded.

d_call: -; j_call: TRBJ1-5; v_call: TRBV6-2/TRBV6-3; clone_size: -; cdr3_aa: CASSPTGVSQPQHF; cdr3_nt: TGTGCCAGCAGCCCCACCGGGGTGAGTCAGCCCCAGCATTTT
d_call: -; j_call: TRBJ1-1; v_call: TRBV3-1/TRBV3-2; clone_size: once; cdr3_aa: CASSPRTLSDVTFF; cdr3_nt: TGTGCCAGCAGCCCTAGGACACTATCTGATGTCACTTTCTTT
d_call: TRBD2; j_call: TRBJ2-2; v_call: TRBV9; clone_size: once; cdr3_aa: CASSPMGGANTGELFF; cdr3_nt: TGTGCCAGCAGCCCAATGGGGGGGGCGAACACCGGGGAGCTGTTTTTT
d_call: -; j_call: TRBJ2-7; v_call: TRBV20-1; clone_size: -; cdr3_aa: CSLGPTYEQYF; cdr3_nt: TGCAGCCTGGGCCCTACCTACGAGCAGTACTTC
d_call: -; j_call: TRBJ1-2; v_call: TRBV6-5; clone_size: -; cdr3_aa: CASSSRTTFYGYTF; cdr3_nt: TGTGCCAGCAGTTCCCGGACAACCTTCTATGGCTACACCTTC
d_call: -; j_call: TRBJ2-7; v_call: TRBV6-2/TRBV6-3; clone_size: -; cdr3_aa: CASSYPTGTYEQYF; cdr3_nt: TGTGCCAGCAGTTACCCGACAGGAACCTACGAGCAGTACTTC
d_call: TRBD1; j_call: TRBJ1-1; v_call: TRBV7-9; clone_size: -; cdr3_aa: CASSFRGRTEAFF; cdr3_nt: TGTGCCAGCAGCTTCAGGGGGAGGACTGAAGCTTTCTTT
d_call: TRBD1; j_call: TRBJ1-2; v_call: TRBV2; clone_size: once; cdr3_aa: CASRTGDSNYGYTF; cdr3_nt: TGTGCCAGCAGGACCGGGGACAGTAACTATGGCTACACCTTC
d_call: -; j_call: TRBJ2-7; v_call: TRBV7-9; clone_size: -; cdr3_aa: CASSFQGWEQYF; cdr3_nt: TGTGCCAGCAGCTTTCAGGGATGGGAGCAGTACTTC
d_call: -; j_call: TRBJ1-5; v_call: TRBV5-1; clone_size: once; cdr3_aa: CASSLGGNGPQPQHF; cdr3_nt: TGCGCCAGCAGCTTAGGAGGAAATGGGCCCCAGCCCCAGCATTTT
d_call: TRBD1; j_call: TRBJ2-7; v_call: TRBV28; clone_size: few; cdr3_aa: CASSPGTGGGTYEQYF; cdr3_nt: TGTGCCAGCAGTCCCGGGACAGGGGGCGGGACCTACGAGCAGTACTTC
d_call: TRBD1; j_call: TRBJ2-1; v_call: TRBV24-1; clone_size: -; cdr3_aa: CATSDTQGAPGNEQFF; cdr3_nt: TGTGCCACCAGTGACACACAGGGGGCGCCCGGCAATGAGCAGTTCTTC
d_call: -; j_call: TRBJ2-1; v_call: TRBV19; clone_size: -; cdr3_aa: CASSIWSGSEFF; cdr3_nt: TGTGCCAGTAGTATTTGGTCTGGCAGCGAGTTCTTC
d_call: -; j_call: TRBJ1-2; v_call: TRBV15; clone_size: -; cdr3_aa: CATSRQGSNYGYTF; cdr3_nt: TGTGCCACCAGCAGACAGGGGTCGAACTATGGCTACACCTTC
d_call: -; j_call: TRBJ1-5; v_call: TRBV5-1; clone_size: -; cdr3_aa: CASSRGTDSNQPQHF; cdr3_nt: TGCGCCAGCAGTCGCGGGACGGATAGCAATCAGCCCCAGCATTTT
d_call: -; j_call: TRBJ2-7; v_call: TRBV7-2; clone_size: -; cdr3_aa: CASSFKEGSYEQYF; cdr3_nt: TGTGCCAGCAGCTTCAAGGAGGGTTCCTACGAGCAGTACTTC
d_call: TRBD2; j_call: TRBJ2-2; v_call: TRBV24-1; clone_size: -; cdr3_aa: CATSDFGGGSNTGELFF; cdr3_nt: TGTGCCACCAGTGATTTCGGCGGGGGTTCGAACACCGGGGAGCTGTTTTTT
d_call: -; j_call: TRBJ1-5; v_call: TRBV29-1; clone_size: -; cdr3_aa: CSVEAGQNQPQHF; cdr3_nt: TGCAGCGTTGAGGCAGGACAAAATCAGCCCCAGCATTTT
d_call: -; j_call: TRBJ2-2; v_call: TRBV7-2; clone_size: once; cdr3_aa: CASSLAVAYTGELFF; cdr3_nt: TGTGCCAGCAGCTTAGCAGTGGCCTACACCGGGGAGCTGTTTTTT
d_call: -; j_call: TRBJ1-2; v_call: TRBV24-1; clone_size: -; cdr3_aa: CATSDPGSYGYTF; cdr3_nt: TGTGCCACCAGTGATCCGGGGAGCTATGGCTACACCTTC
d_call: TRBD1; j_call: TRBJ2-5; v_call: TRBV12-5; clone_size: -; cdr3_aa: CASGPGTGGALGETQYF; cdr3_nt: TGTGCTAGTGGTCCCGGGACAGGGGGCGCCCTGGGGGAGACCCAGTACTTC
d_call: -; j_call: TRBJ2-5; v_call: TRBV2; clone_size: -; cdr3_aa: CASRVQGLETQYF; cdr3_nt: TGTGCCAGCAGGGTACAGGGCCTCGAGACCCAGTACTTC
d_call: TRBD1; j_call: TRBJ1-2; v_call: TRBV6-5; clone_size: -; cdr3_aa: CASRPTGDHGYTF; cdr3_nt: TGTGCCAGCAGGCCGACAGGGGATCATGGCTACACCTTC
d_call: TRBD1; j_call: TRBJ2-6; v_call: TRBV29-1; clone_size: -; cdr3_aa: CSVATGKWKYSGANVLTF; cdr3_nt: TGCAGCGTTGCGACAGGGAAATGGAAGTACTCTGGGGCCAACGTCCTGACTTTC
d_call: TRBD2; j_call: TRBJ2-5; v_call: TRBV9; clone_size: -; cdr3_aa: CASSVAGGMETQYF; cdr3_nt: TGTGCCAGCAGCGTCGCGGGGGGGATGGAGACCCAGTACTTC
d_call: TRBD1; j_call: TRBJ1-2; v_call: TRBV28; clone_size: -; cdr3_aa: CAGSPHTGGSKQRRGLYYGYTF; cdr3_nt: TGTGCCGGCAGTCCTCATACAGGGGGAAGCAAGCAGAGACGGGGGCTTTACTATGGCTACACCTTC
d_call: TRBD1; j_call: TRBJ2-1; v_call: TRBV20-1; clone_size: -; cdr3_aa: CSAWTGSEQFF; cdr3_nt: TGCAGTGCTTGGACAGGTTCTGAGCAGTTCTTC
d_call: TRBD2; j_call: TRBJ2-3; v_call: TRBV2; clone_size: -; cdr3_aa: CAAGLGHTQYF; cdr3_nt: TGTGCCGCGGGACTAGGGCATACGCAGTATTTT
d_call: -; j_call: TRBJ1-2; v_call: TRBV28; clone_size: once; cdr3_aa: CASNPGGPLNYGYTF; cdr3_nt: TGTGCCAGCAACCCGGGGGGCCCCCTTAACTATGGCTACACCTTC